Shown below are 6 T cell receptor beta chains from a single sample sequenced in a study of T cell repertoires in cytomegalovirus infection. TCRdb passed the reads through MiXCR, listing each CDR3 protein once. The sample carries 200,000 to 250,000 distinct CDR3 sequences, about 12% recorded once. Sequenced input: PBMCs. The receptors were sampled from a human donor in good health (CMV status not recorded). Some clones in this sample may be carry-over from other donors' samples.

In this sample, this clonotype turned up many times. The V call is TRBV12-3 or TRBV12-4, the J call TRBJ2-2; maybe TRBD2 (6 bases). This CDR3 region has 12 residues. V lost 5 bases and J 6 bases, leaving 7 bases between the germline ends. Written as DNA, the CDR3 is TGTGCCAGCAGTCGGAGGGCCGGGGAGCTGTTTTTT. Translated, it gives CASSRRAGELFF.

The sample holds a few counts of this clonotype. The chain recombines TRBV18 with TRBJ1-2, with 8 positions matching TRBD1. V lost 3 bases, J lost 6 bases, and 6 bases stayed unmatched. The CDR3 runs to 14 residues. Germline CDR1 reads KGHSH; CDR2 reads LQKENI. CDR3: CASSPQGAANGYTF. CDR3 in DNA: TGTGCCAGCTCACCCCAGGGGGCTGCGAATGGCTACACCTTC.

This clonotype was detected ten times or more. The V gene is TRBV7-2, the J gene TRBJ2-3, with no clear D. The CDR3 sequence is 13 residues long. Germline V gene data show CDR1 as SGHTA and CDR2 as FQGNSA. V was clipped by 5 bases and J by 6 bases, with 12 bases between them. Here the CDR3 DNA reads TGTGCCAGCAGCCCTCAGACTGGCGATACGCAGTATTTT. Amino acid sequence: CASSPQTGDTQYF.

This clonotype was seen only a few times. The J gene is TRBJ1-5, the V gene TRBV7-2, with D possibly TRBD1 on 5 matching bases. With 5 bases removed from V and 7 bases from J, the gap between germline ends came to 18 bases. The germline CDR1 and CDR2 sequences are SGHTA and FQGNSA. This CDR3 is built from 15 residues. Here the CDR3 DNA reads TGTGCCAGCAGCATGCCCGGGGGAGGTGGGCAGCCCCAGCATTTT. It encodes CASSMPGGGGQPQHF. Filled out from reference TRBV7-2 and TRBJ1-5, the complete variable domain reads GAGVSQSPSNKVTEKGKDVELRCDPISGHTALYWYRQSLGQGLEFLIYFQGNSAPDKSGLPSDRFSAERTGGSVSTLTIQRTQQEDSAVYLCASSMPGGGGQPQHFGDGTRLSIL.

The chain carries TRBV28 and TRBJ2-2; 8 nucleotides align to TRBD1. The germline gives CDR1 MDHEN, CDR2 SYDVKM. Trimming removed 6 bases from V and 11 bases from J; junction bases left unmatched: 8. The CDR3 contains 13 residues. This CDR3 reads CASRGQGRRELFF. The CDR3 nucleotides read TGTGCCAGCAGAGGACAGGGACGGCGAGAGCTGTTTTTT.

This clonotype was seen only a few times. This CDR3 is CASSQDLGAGATYGYTF. Written as DNA, the CDR3 is TGCGCCAGCAGCCAAGATCTCGGGGCAGGGGCGACCTATGGCTACACCTTC. This chain connects TRBV4-3 to TRBJ1-2; a weak D match, TRBD1 (6 bases). Trimming took off 0 bases at V and 4 bases at J, with 18 bases between the two ends. This CDR3 spans 17 amino acids. CDR1 is LGHNA and CDR2 is YSLEER in the germline V gene.